A selection of T cell receptor beta chains follows, all from one sample in a study of cytomegalovirus exposure and HLA in healthy donors. Assay: immunoSEQ multiplex PCR; the TCRdb copy retains only in-frame clones and omits some. The sample's table shows tens of thousands of clones. The specimen was PBMCs. The source is a woman between 40 and 55 years old in good health and CMV-seronegative. Both conserved end residues are part of each CDR3. The D gene is left open where the match is weak.

J gene	V gene	D gene	CDR3 protein	CDR3 DNA
TRBJ1-5	TRBV19	TRBD1	CASSMEQGDNQPQHF	TGTGCCAGTAGTATGGAGCAGGGGGACAATCAGCCCCAGCATTTT
TRBJ2-7	TRBV28	.	CASTSWERGSYEQYF	TGTGCCAGCACCTCCTGGGAGCGCGGATCCTACGAGCAGTACTTC
TRBJ1-5	TRBV7-9	.	CASSFAEANQPQHF	TGTGCCAGCAGCTTCGCCGAAGCGAATCAGCCCCAGCATTTT
TRBJ1-1	TRBV5-1	.	CASSLGWGENTEAFF	TGCGCCAGCAGCTTGGGGTGGGGCGAGAACACTGAAGCTTTCTTT
TRBJ2-7	TRBV18	TRBD1	CASSPPTGQGDEQYF	TGTGCCAGCTCACCACCCACGGGACAGGGCGACGAGCAGTACTTC
TRBJ1-1	TRBV25-1	TRBD1	CASSESPPGQGYAFF	TGTGCCAGCAGTGAATCCCCCCCGGGACAGGGATACGCTTTCTTT
TRBJ2-7	TRBV19	.	CASSIPGRSGEQYF	TGTGCCAGTAGTATCCCCGGCCGCTCCGGGGAGCAGTACTTC
TRBJ1-1	TRBV4-2	TRBD1	CASSPDRVNTEAFF	TGTGCCAGCAGCCCAGACAGGGTGAACACTGAAGCTTTCTTT
TRBJ2-1	TRBV7-7	.	CASSLSAYNEQFF	TGTGCCAGCAGCTTAAGTGCGTACAATGAGCAGTTCTTC
TRBJ2-1	TRBV25-1	TRBD2	CASSTGLAGEQFF	TGTGCCAGCAGTACGGGACTAGCGGGTGAGCAGTTCTTC
TRBJ1-5	TRBV6-5	TRBD1	CASSQGQGNQPQHF	TGTGCCAGCAGTCAGGGACAGGGCAATCAGCCCCAGCATTTT
TRBJ2-3	TRBV7-2	.	CASSFNGGDTDTQYF	TGTGCCAGCAGCTTTAACGGGGGAGATACAGATACGCAGTATTTT
TRBJ2-5	TRBV9	TRBD1	CASSAGTGSYQETQYF	TGTGCCAGCAGCGCCGGGACAGGGTCGTACCAAGAGACCCAGTACTTC
TRBJ1-1	TRBV18	TRBD1	CASSPIRRDRGLVNTEAFF	TGTGCCAGCTCACCGATACGGAGGGACAGGGGGTTGGTGAACACTGAAGCTTTCTTT